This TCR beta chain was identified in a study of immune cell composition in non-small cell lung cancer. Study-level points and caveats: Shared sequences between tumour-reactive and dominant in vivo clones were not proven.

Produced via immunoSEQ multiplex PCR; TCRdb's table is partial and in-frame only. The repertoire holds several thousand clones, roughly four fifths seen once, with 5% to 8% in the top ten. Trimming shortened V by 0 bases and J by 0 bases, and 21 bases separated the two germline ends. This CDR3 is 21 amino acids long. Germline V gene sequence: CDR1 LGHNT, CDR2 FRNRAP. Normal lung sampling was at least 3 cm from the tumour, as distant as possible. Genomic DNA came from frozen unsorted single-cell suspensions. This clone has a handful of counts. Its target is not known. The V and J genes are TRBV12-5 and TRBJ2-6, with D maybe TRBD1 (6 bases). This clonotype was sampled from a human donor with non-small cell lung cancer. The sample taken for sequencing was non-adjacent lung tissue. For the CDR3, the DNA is TGTGCTAGTGGTTTGGTAAAGATGGACAGCTCAGATTTCTCTGGGGCCAACGTCCTGACTTTC. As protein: CASGLVKMDSSDFSGANVLTF.